A few counts support the clone carrying this TCR beta chain. The antigen remains unidentified. Sequencing was performed with immunoSEQ multiplex PCR; in TCRdb, only in-frame clones are kept and a portion is missing. The sample yields 150,000 to 200,000 clones, 90% to 95% seen once. This entry is derived from a study of T cell responses to AZD1222 COVID-19 vaccine. V was trimmed by 3 bases and J by 0 bases, leaving 14 bases between them. The CDR3 covers 16 residues. The germline V gene encodes CDR1 SGHVS and CDR2 FQNEAQ. Study-level results: A mostly white British donor set with more females was recruited, and clonal diversity was possibly underestimated. Among spike-specific TCRs, nearly half reportedly target unmutated variant regions. Repertoires were obtained only post-peak T cell response. Mapped onto spike, vaccine-associated CD4 TCRs spanned it and were dominant at 160-218 and 743-854.

The sample here was peripheral blood, taken on day 0 of AZD1222 vaccination. The receptor was derived from an adult in good health. V gene TRBV7-8 combines with J gene TRBJ1-1; D is undetermined. CDR3 loop: CASSFLRVNLNTEAFF. The CDR3 DNA follows: TGTGCCAGCAGCTTCCTCAGAGTAAACCTGAACACTGAAGCTTTCTTT.